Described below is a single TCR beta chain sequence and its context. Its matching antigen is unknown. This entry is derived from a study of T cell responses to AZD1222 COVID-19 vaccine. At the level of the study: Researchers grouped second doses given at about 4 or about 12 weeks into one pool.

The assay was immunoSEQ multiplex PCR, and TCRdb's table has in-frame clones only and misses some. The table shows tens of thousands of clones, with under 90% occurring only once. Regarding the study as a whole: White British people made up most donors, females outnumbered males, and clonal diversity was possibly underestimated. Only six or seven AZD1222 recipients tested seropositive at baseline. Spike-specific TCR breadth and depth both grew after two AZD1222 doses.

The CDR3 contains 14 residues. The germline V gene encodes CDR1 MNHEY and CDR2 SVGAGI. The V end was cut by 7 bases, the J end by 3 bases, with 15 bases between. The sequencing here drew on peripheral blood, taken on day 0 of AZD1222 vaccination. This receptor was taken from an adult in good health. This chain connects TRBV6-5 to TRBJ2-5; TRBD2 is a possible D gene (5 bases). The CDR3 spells CASIKAGREETQYF. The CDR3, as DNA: TGTGCCAGCATCAAGGCGGGCAGAGAAGAGACCCAGTACTTC.